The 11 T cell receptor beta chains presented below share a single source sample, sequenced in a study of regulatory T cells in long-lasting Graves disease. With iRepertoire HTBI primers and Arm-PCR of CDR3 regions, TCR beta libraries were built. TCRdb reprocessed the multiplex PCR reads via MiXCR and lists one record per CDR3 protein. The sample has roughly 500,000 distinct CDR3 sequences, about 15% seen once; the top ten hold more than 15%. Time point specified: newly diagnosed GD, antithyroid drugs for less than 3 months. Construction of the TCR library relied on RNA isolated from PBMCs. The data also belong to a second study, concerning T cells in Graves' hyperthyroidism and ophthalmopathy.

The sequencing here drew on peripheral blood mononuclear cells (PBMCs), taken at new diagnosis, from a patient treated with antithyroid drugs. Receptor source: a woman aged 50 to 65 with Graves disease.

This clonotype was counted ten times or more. The CDR3 coding sequence is TGTGCCAGCAGTTACACCCTGACTAGCGGGAGGGCCTACGAGCAGTACTTC. Amino acids: CASSYTLTSGRAYEQYF. This chain uses TRBV6-5 with TRBJ2-7; 14 bases align to TRBD2. Germline CDR1 MNHEY, CDR2 SVGAGI. The J segment lost 2 bases and the V segment lost 2 bases, leaving 5 bases of the junction unmatched. CDR3 length: 17 residues.

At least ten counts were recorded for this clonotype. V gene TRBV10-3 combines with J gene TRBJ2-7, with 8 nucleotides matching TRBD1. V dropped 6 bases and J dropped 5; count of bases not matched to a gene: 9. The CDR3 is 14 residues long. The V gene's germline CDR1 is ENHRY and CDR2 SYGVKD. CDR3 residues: CAIRQGAPLHEQYF. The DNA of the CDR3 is TGTGCCATCAGGCAGGGGGCTCCTCTCCACGAGCAGTACTTC.

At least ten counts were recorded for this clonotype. In nucleotides, the CDR3 is TGTGCCAGCAGTGAAGCGCTTCAAGTAGGATGGGGATCTTACAATGAGCAGTTCTTC. Its translation: CASSEALQVGWGSYNEQFF. The chain carries TRBV2 and TRBJ2-1; D uncertain. Germline-derived CDR1 and CDR2 are SNHLY and FYNNEI. CDR3 length: 19 amino acids. The ends were cut back, 0 bases at V and 4 bases at J, with 22 bases in the middle. Together with reference TRBV2 and TRBJ2-1, the CDR3 gives the full variable domain: EPEVTQTPSHQVTQMGQEVILRCVPISNHLYFYWYRQILGQKVEFLVSFYNNEISEKSEIFDDQFSVERPDGSNFTLKIRSTKLEDSAMYFCASSEALQVGWGSYNEQFFGPGTRLTVL.

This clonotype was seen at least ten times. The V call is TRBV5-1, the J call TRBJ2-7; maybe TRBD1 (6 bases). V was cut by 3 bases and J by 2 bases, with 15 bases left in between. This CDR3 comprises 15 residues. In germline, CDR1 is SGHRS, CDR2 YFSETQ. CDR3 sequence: CASSSPTGFAYEQYF. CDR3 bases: TGCGCCAGCAGCTCGCCTACAGGGTTCGCCTACGAGCAGTACTTC.

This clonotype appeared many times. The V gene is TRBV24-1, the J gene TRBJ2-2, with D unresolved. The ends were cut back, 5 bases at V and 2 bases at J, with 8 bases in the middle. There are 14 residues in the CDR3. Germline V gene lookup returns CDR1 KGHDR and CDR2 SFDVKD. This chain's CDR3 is CATSGERNTGELFF. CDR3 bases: TGTGCCACCAGTGGTGAGAGAAACACCGGGGAGCTGTTTTTT.

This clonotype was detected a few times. CDR3 sequence reads: CSADPHGGNEKLFF. The CDR3 DNA sequence: TGCAGTGCTGACCCGCACGGGGGTAATGAAAAACTGTTTTTT. The chain couples TRBV20-1 to TRBJ1-4; tentative D call: TRBD1 (5 bases). Germline V gene data show CDR1 as DFQATT and CDR2 as SNEGSKA (reference sequence). The V end was cut by 5 bases, the J end by 4 bases, with 14 bases between. The length of the CDR3 is 14 residues.

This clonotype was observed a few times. The CDR3 DNA reads as TGCAGTGCTAGAGAAGTCAACACAGGGCCCAAAAGGTACTTC. Its protein product is CSAREVNTGPKRYF. The chain joins TRBV20-1 to TRBJ2-4; D is possibly TRBD1 (6 bases). Germline assignment: CDR1 DFQATT and CDR2 SNEGSKA (reference sequence). The CDR3 is made up of 14 amino acids. V was clipped by 0 bases and J by 15 bases, with 21 bases between them.

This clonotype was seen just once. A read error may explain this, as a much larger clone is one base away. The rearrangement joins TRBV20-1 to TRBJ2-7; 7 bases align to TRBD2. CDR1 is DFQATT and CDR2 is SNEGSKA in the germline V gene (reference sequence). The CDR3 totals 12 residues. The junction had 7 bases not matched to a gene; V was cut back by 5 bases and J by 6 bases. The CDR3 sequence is CSAGEGQGEQYF. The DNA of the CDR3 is TGCAGTGCTGGGGAGGGGCAGGGCGAGCAGTACTTC.

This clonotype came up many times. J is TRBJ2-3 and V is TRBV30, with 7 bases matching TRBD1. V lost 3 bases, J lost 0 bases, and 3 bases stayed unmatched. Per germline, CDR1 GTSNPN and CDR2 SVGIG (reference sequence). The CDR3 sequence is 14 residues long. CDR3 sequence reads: CAWRTGFSTDTQYF. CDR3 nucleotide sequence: TGTGCCTGGAGGACAGGGTTTAGCACAGATACGCAGTATTTT.

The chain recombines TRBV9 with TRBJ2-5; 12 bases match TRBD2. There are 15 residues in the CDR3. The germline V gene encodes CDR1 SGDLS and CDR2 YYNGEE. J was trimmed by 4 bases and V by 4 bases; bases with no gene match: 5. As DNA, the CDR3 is TGTGCCAGCAGCCCTACGGGACTAGCGGGAGAGACCCAGTACTTC. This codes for CASSPTGLAGETQYF.

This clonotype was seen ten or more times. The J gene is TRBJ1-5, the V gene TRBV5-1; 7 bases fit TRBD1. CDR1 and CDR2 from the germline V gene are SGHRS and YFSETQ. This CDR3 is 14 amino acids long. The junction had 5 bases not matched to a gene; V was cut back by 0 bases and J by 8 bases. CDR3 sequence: CASSLGQGVEPQHF. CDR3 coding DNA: TGCGCCAGCAGCTTGGGACAGGGCGTCGAGCCCCAGCATTTT.